This T cell receptor beta chain originates from a study of CD8 T cells in ankylosing spondylitis. A word on this clonotype: The antigen is unknown.

MiXCR was run by TCRdb on the 5' RACE reads, yielding one entry per CDR3 protein. The table records 150,000 to 200,000 distinct CDR3 sequences, around a third of them present only once. V gave up 0 bases and J gave up 2 bases; unmatched junction bases: 9. Germline lookup yields CDR1 MNHEY and CDR2 SVGAGI. This CDR3 is built from 18 residues. Study-level points and caveats: Apparently characteristic of ankylosing spondylitis blood was a TCR beta motif (eight highly homologous variants). Reportedly, significant enrichment of disease-linked clones occurred in matched ankylosing spondylitis synovial fluid.

The sample comprised synovial fluid, either unsorted or a sorted T cell fraction (not recorded which). The V call is TRBV6-5, the J call TRBJ2-3; 9 bases fit TRBD2. This TCR was sampled from a male donor with ankylosing spondylitis. CDR3 DNA: TGTGCCAGCAGTTACTCGATGTGGGGACTAGCAGTCACAGATACGCAGTATTTT. It specifies CASSYSMWGLAVTDTQYF.